These 21 T cell receptor beta chains were all obtained from the same sample, sequenced in a study of radiotherapy plus CTLA-4 blockade in lung cancer. Sequencing was performed with immunoSEQ multiplex PCR; in TCRdb, only in-frame clones are kept and a portion is missing. The table includes under 50,000 clones, approximately 86% detected once. This material consisted of peripheral blood, taken from a patient treated with radiotherapy plus ipilimumab. The receptors shown here come from a human donor with non-small cell lung cancer whose response to radiotherapy plus ipilimumab could not be evaluated.

This clone was detected once. The chain has TRBV19 and TRBJ1-4; perhaps TRBD1 as D (5 bases). The germline V and J ends were trimmed by 6 bases and 3 bases, with 11 bases remaining between them. The CDR3 covers 14 residues. Germline loops: CDR1 LNHDA, CDR2 SQIVND (reference sequence). The CDR3 bases are TGTGCCAGTAGCGCCCGGGGGGCTAATGAAAAACTGTTTTTT. The encoded protein is CASSARGANEKLFF.

This sequence joins TRBV28 and TRBJ2-1; 13 positions agree with TRBD2. The CDR3 spans 16 residues. V shed 5 bases and J 4 bases; nucleotides not matched to a gene: 5. Germline lookup yields CDR1 MDHEN and CDR2 SYDVKM. The CDR3 spells CASSGATSGGYNEQFF. The CDR3 DNA follows: TGTGCCAGCAGTGGGGCGACTAGCGGGGGGTACAATGAGCAGTTCTTC.

This sequence joins TRBV18 and TRBJ2-5; weak D call: TRBD1 (6 bases). Germline V gene sequence: CDR1 KGHSH, CDR2 LQKENI. The CDR3 extends over 15 amino acids. V gave up 3 bases and J gave up 4 bases, with 15 bases separating them. CDR3 loop: CASSPDGQRLETQYF. CDR3 bases: TGTGCCAGCTCACCCGACGGACAGAGGTTAGAGACCCAGTACTTC. Full variable domain (outside the CDR3, taken from reference TRBV18 and TRBJ2-5): NAGVMQNPRHLVRRRGQEARLRCSPMKGHSHVYWYRQLPEEGLKFMVYLQKENIIDESGMPKERFSAEFPKEGPSILRIQQVVRGDSAAYFCASSPDGQRLETQYFGPGTRLLVL.

The V and J genes are TRBV5-1 and TRBJ2-3, with 8 bases fitting TRBD1. The V gene's germline CDR1 is SGHRS and CDR2 YFSETQ. V dropped 2 bases and J dropped 3; count of bases not matched to a gene: 11. The CDR3 consists of 17 residues. The CDR3 protein is CASSLNPRTGRTDTQYF. Here the CDR3 DNA reads TGCGCCAGCAGCTTAAACCCCCGGACAGGGCGGACAGATACGCAGTATTTT.

The chain joins TRBV15 to TRBJ1-1; D is uncertain. Per germline, CDR1 LNHNV and CDR2 YYDKDF (reference sequence). V lost 4 bases and J 5 bases, leaving 14 bases between the germline ends. This CDR3 spans 14 amino acids. The CDR3 sequence: CATSIESGRTEAFF. DNA for the CDR3: TGTGCCACCAGCATCGAATCGGGGAGGACTGAAGCTTTCTTT.

The rearrangement links TRBV19 to TRBJ2-7; D gene ambiguous. This CDR3 spans 12 amino acids. From germline, CDR1 is LNHDA and CDR2 SQIVND (reference sequence). The V end was cut by 5 bases, the J end by 6 bases, with 11 bases between. The CDR3 DNA follows: TGTGCCAGTAGTGGTCTGAGAGGCGAGCAGTACTTC. This sequence encodes CASSGLRGEQYF. The entire variable domain, with the rest obtained from reference TRBV19 and TRBJ2-7, is as follows: DGGITQSPKYLFRKEGQNVTLSCEQNLNHDAMYWYRQDPGQGLRLIYYSQIVNDFQKGDIAEGYSVSREKKESFPLTVTSAQKNPTAFYLCASSGLRGEQYFGPGTRLTVT.

The rearrangement joins TRBV7-8 to TRBJ2-1; 7 positions match TRBD2. The J segment lost 0 bases and the V segment lost 5 bases, leaving 4 bases of the junction unmatched. This CDR3 spans 15 amino acids. Germline lookup yields CDR1 SGHVS and CDR2 FQNEAQ. The CDR3 is CASSVLASSYNEQFF. Written as DNA, the CDR3 is TGTGCCAGCAGCGTACTAGCGAGCTCCTACAATGAGCAGTTCTTC.

The chain carries TRBV11-2 and TRBJ2-2; 7 nucleotides align to TRBD1. CDR3 size: 18 residues. The V gene's germline CDR1 is SGHAT and CDR2 FQNNGV. J gave up 0 bases and V 2 bases, and 9 bases lay outside the gene matches. The CDR3 DNA reads as TGTGCCAGCAGCTTAAGAGGGTTGGGACAGTCGAACACCGGGGAGCTGTTTTTT. The encoded protein is CASSLRGLGQSNTGELFF.

The gene calls are TRBV27 and TRBJ2-4; 8 nucleotides line up with TRBD2. V gave up 3 bases and J gave up 9 bases; unmatched junction bases: 10. Germline CDR1 and CDR2: MNHEY and SMNVEV (reference sequence). This CDR3 is 15 amino acids long. CDR3 amino acids: CASSFGGGSPGIQYF. The CDR3 DNA sequence: TGTGCCAGCAGTTTCGGCGGGGGGTCCCCGGGCATTCAGTACTTC.

This clone appeared a few times. The genes are TRBV2 and TRBJ1-2, with D perhaps TRBD1 (6 bases). The germline V gene encodes CDR1 SNHLY and CDR2 FYNNEI. CDR3 length equals 12 residues. V lost 6 bases and J lost 2, with 7 bases in between. CDR3 sequence: CASSTGNYGYTF. The CDR3 DNA is TGTGCCAGCAGCACAGGGAACTATGGCTACACCTTC.

V is TRBV9 and J is TRBJ2-3; 8 nucleotides line up with TRBD2. V trimming: 5 bases; J trimming: 14 bases; junction bases outside the gene matches: 10. The CDR3 spans 12 residues. CDR1 SGDLS and CDR2 YYNGEE come from the germline V gene. CDR3 region: CASSSGGRLPYF. The CDR3 DNA follows: TGTGCCAGCAGTTCGGGGGGGCGTCTGCCGTATTTT.

The chain has TRBV4-2 and TRBJ2-7; tentatively, D is TRBD1 (7 bases). V was pared by 0 bases and J by 0 bases, with 15 bases between. The CDR3 covers 17 residues. Germline V gives CDR1 LGHNA, CDR2 YNFKEQ. The CDR3 sequence: CASSQDRGRRGSYEQYF. The CDR3 DNA follows: TGTGCCAGCAGCCAAGATAGGGGGCGGAGGGGCTCCTACGAGCAGTACTTC.

The chain combines TRBV6-1 with TRBJ1-2; D is possibly TRBD1 (5 bases). The germline V gene has CDR1 MNHNS and CDR2 SASEGT. V was shortened by 4 bases and J by 2 bases, with 17 bases between the two germline ends. This CDR3 spans 16 amino acids. DNA of the CDR3: TGTGCCAGCAGTGGGGCAGGGACTAATCTCAACTATGGCTACACCTTC. Amino acid sequence: CASSGAGTNLNYGYTF.

This clone has only one observation. The chain couples TRBV21-1 to TRBJ2-2; TRBD2 is the table's D call and was not checked against the DNA. TRBV21-1 is designated a pseudogene. The CDR3 runs 17 residues. CDR3 region: CASSKVRLAENTGELFF. CDR3 bases: TGTGCCAGCAGCAAAGTCCGACTAGCGGAGAACACCGGGGAGCTGTTTTTT.

The gene calls are TRBV18 and TRBJ2-1; a possible D gene is TRBD2 (5 bases). This CDR3 comprises 12 residues. CDR1 and CDR2 (germline): KGHSH, LQKENI. With 2 bases removed from V and 9 bases from J, the gap between germline ends came to 8 bases. Here the CDR3 DNA reads TGTGCCAGCTCACCAAATCGGGGTGAGCAGTTCTTC. This encodes CASSPNRGEQFF.

This clone was counted only a few times. The rearrangement uses TRBV7-8 and TRBJ1-3; D is perhaps TRBD1 (5 bases). With 5 bases removed from V and 3 bases from J, the gap between germline ends came to 14 bases. The CDR3 runs to 15 residues. Germline V CDR1 and CDR2: SGHVS, FQNEAQ. CDR3 nucleotide sequence: TGTGCCAGCAGCCCCAGGGTTCAAAGTGGAAACACCATATATTTT. Encoded protein: CASSPRVQSGNTIYF.

The gene calls are TRBV6-1 and TRBJ2-5, with D tentatively TRBD1 (5 bases). CDR1 is MNHNS and CDR2 is SASEGT in the germline V gene. The CDR3 contains 13 residues. V dropped 2 bases and J dropped 5 bases, with 9 bases sitting between them. CDR3 nucleotide sequence: TGTGCCAGCAGTGAATGGGGCCGGGAGACCCAGTACTTC. As protein: CASSEWGRETQYF.

This clone was recorded a few times. The chain joins TRBV14 to TRBJ2-5; 7 bases are a match to TRBD1. The CDR3 length is 15 residues. With 2 bases clipped from V and 2 bases from J, the junction kept 5 bases outside the gene matches. Germline values: CDR1 SGHDN, CDR2 FVKESK. CDR3 amino acids: CASSQLQGRQETQYF. Here the CDR3 DNA reads TGTGCCAGCAGCCAATTACAGGGGCGGCAAGAGACCCAGTACTTC.

Regarding this clone: The junction departs from the called germline gene at one end, perhaps through a read error. V and J are TRBV7-3 and TRBJ2-1; 13 nucleotides align to TRBD2. This CDR3 has 15 residues. CDR1 and CDR2 (germline): SGHTA, FQGTGA. The CDR3 DNA reads TGTGCCAGCAGCCTAACTAGCGGGAGGGCCATTGAGCAGTTCTTC. It yields the protein CASSLTSGRAIEQFF.

The J gene is TRBJ1-4, the V gene TRBV7-9; 11 nucleotides match TRBD1. The V and J ends lost 4 bases and 7 bases, in that order; junction bases with no gene match: 5. Germline-derived CDR1 and CDR2 are SEHNR and FQNEAQ (reference sequence). The CDR3 runs 15 residues. CDR3 coding DNA: TGTGCCAGCAGCTCTTACGGGACAGGGGGTGAAAAACTGTTTTTT. Translation: CASSSYGTGGEKLFF. The full variable domain, in which reference TRBV7-9 and TRBJ1-4 provide the parts outside the CDR3, is DTGVSQNPRHKITKRGQNVTFRCDPISEHNRLYWYRQTLGQGPEFLTYFQNEAQLEKSRLLSDRFSAERPKGSFSTLEIQRTEQGDSAMYLCASSSYGTGGEKLFFGSGTQLSVL.

J is TRBJ2-1 and V is TRBV29-1; TRBD1 agrees at 9 bases. The CDR3 is made up of 14 amino acids. V was pared by 5 bases and J by 4 bases, with 6 bases of the junction left unmatched. Germline assignment: CDR1 SQVTM and CDR2 ANQGSEA. The CDR3 DNA is TGCAGCGTTAACAGGGGGCTGGTGTACAATGAGCAGTTCTTC. Amino acid sequence: CSVNRGLVYNEQFF.